This T cell receptor beta chain originates from a study of T cell responses to AZD1222 COVID-19 vaccine. Study-wide findings and caveats: Donors in the cohort were predominantly white British and more often female, and clonal diversity was possibly underestimated.

Second-dose recipients at about 4 or about 12 weeks were treated as one pooled group. Produced via immunoSEQ multiplex PCR; TCRdb's table is partial and in-frame only. The sample includes more than 95,000 clones, roughly 91% of them seen just once. Germline CDR1 SGHTS, CDR2 YDEGEE. The CDR3 is 15 residues long. V lost 5 bases to trimming and J lost 6 bases; unmatched junction nucleotides: 10. This clone was detected once. Its antigen is still unknown. The rearrangement uses TRBV5-8 and TRBJ2-2; 7 nucleotides match TRBD1. The receptor was isolated from an adult who received the AZD1222 COVID-19 vaccine. This specimen was peripheral blood, taken 28 days after the second AZD1222 dose. CDR3 loop: CASSFDRVSSGELFF. The CDR3 DNA reads TGTGCCAGCAGTTTCGACAGGGTGTCGTCCGGGGAGCTGTTTTTT.